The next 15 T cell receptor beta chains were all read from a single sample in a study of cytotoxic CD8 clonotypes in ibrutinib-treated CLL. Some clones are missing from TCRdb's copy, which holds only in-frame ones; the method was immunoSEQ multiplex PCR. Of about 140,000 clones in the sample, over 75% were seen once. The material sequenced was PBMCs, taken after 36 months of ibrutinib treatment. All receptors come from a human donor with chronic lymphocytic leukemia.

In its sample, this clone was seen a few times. The CDR3: CASSTEANQPQHF. In DNA, the CDR3 is TGTGCCAGCAGCACAGAGGCCAATCAGCCCCAGCATTTT. The chain recombines TRBV2 with TRBJ1-5; D is unresolved. The germline gives CDR1 SNHLY, CDR2 FYNNEI. Trimming removed 6 bases from V and 3 bases from J, with 9 bases in between. The CDR3 has 13 amino acids.

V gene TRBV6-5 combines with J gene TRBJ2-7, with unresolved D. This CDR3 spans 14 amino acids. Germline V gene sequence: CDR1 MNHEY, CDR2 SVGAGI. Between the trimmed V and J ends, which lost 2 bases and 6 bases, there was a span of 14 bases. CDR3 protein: CASSYGEVGSEQYF. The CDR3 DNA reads TGTGCCAGCAGTTACGGCGAAGTCGGGTCCGAGCAGTACTTC.

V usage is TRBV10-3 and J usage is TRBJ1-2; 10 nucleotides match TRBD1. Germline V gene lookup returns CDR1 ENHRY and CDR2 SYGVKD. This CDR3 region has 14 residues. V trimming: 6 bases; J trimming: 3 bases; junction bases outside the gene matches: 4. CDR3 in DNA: TGTGCCATCAGACGGGACAGGGGAGACTATGGCTACACCTTC. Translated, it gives CAIRRDRGDYGYTF.

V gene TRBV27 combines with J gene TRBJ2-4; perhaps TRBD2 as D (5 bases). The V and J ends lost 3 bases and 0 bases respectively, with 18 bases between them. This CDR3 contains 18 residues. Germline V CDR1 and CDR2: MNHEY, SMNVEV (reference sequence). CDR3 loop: CASSLRRRGGVAKNIQYF. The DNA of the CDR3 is TGTGCCAGCAGTTTGAGGAGGAGAGGAGGCGTAGCCAAAAACATTCAGTACTTC.

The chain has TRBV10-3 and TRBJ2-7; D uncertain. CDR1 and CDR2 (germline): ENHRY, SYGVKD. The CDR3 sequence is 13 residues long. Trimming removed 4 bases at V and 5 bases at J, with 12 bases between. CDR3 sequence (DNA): TGTGCCATCAGTGCGGTGGTCAACCACGAGCAGTACTTC. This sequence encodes CAISAVVNHEQYF.

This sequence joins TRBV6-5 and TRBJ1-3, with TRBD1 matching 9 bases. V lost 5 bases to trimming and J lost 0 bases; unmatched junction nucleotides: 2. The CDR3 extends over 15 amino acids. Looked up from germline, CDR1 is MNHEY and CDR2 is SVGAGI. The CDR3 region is CASSRQGDSGNTIYF. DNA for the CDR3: TGTGCCAGCAGTAGACAGGGGGACTCTGGAAACACCATATATTTT.

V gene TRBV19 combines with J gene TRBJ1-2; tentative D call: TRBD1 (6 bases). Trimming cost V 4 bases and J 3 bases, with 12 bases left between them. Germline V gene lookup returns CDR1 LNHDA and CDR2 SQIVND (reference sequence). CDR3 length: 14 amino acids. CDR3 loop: CASSSQGRYYGYTF. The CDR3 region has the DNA TGTGCCAGTAGTAGTCAGGGGCGGTACTATGGCTACACCTTC. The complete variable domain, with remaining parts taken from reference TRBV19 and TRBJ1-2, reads DGGITQSPKYLFRKEGQNVTLSCEQNLNHDAMYWYRQDPGQGLRLIYYSQIVNDFQKGDIAEGYSVSREKKESFPLTVTSAQKNPTAFYLCASSSQGRYYGYTFGSGTRLTVV.

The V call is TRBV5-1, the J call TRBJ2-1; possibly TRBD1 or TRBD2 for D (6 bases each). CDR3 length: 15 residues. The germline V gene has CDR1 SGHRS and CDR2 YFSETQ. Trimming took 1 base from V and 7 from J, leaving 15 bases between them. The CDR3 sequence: CASSLMGGTSNEQFF. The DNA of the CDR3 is TGCGCCAGCAGCTTGATGGGGGGCACCTCGAATGAGCAGTTCTTC.

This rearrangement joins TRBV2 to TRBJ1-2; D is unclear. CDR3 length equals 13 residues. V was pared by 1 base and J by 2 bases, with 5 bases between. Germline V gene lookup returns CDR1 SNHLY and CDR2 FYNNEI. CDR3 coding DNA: TGTGCCAGCAGTGAAGTCAGAAACTATGGCTACACCTTC. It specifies CASSEVRNYGYTF.

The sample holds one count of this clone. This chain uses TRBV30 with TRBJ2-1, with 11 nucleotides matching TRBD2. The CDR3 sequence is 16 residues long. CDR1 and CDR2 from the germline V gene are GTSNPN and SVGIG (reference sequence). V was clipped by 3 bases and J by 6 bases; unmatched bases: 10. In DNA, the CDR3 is TGTGCCTGGAGAAGGCCCGGGACTAGCGGACCCAATGAGCAGTTCTTC. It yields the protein CAWRRPGTSGPNEQFF. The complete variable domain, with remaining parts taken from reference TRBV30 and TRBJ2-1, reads SQTIHQWPATLVQPVGSPLSLECTVEGTSNPNLYWYRQAAGRGLQLLFYSVGIGQISSEVPQNLSASRPQDRQFILSSKKLLLSDSGFYLCAWRRPGTSGPNEQFFGPGTRLTVL.

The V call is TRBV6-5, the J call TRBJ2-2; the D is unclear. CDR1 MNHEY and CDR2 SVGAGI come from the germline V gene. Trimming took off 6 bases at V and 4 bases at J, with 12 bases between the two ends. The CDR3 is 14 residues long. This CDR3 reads CASRRDGSTGELFF. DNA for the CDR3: TGTGCCAGCAGACGCGACGGGTCCACCGGGGAGCTGTTTTTT.

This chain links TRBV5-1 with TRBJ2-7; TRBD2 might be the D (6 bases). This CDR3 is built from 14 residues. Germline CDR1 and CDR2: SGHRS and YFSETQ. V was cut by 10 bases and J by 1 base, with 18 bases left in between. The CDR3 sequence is CASGGASSSYEQYF. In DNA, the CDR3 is TGCGCCTCAGGAGGGGCTTCATCGTCCTACGAGCAGTACTTC.

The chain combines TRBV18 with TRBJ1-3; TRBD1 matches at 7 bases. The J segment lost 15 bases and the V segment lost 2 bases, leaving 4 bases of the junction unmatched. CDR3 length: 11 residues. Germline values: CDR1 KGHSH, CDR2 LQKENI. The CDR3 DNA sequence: TGTGCCAGCTCACCAAAGGACAGGACATATTTT. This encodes CASSPKDRTYF.

The CDR3 is CASSLGTSFSYNEQFF. The CDR3 DNA is TGCGCCAGCAGCTTGGGGACTAGCTTCTCCTACAATGAGCAGTTCTTC. V is TRBV5-1 and J is TRBJ2-1; 8 nucleotides match TRBD2. The V and J ends lost 0 bases and 0 bases, in that order; junction bases with no gene match: 2. The CDR3 runs to 16 residues. Germline V gene lookup returns CDR1 SGHRS and CDR2 YFSETQ. The variable domain in full, completed from reference TRBV5-1 and TRBJ2-1, reads KAGVTQTPRYLIKTRGQQVTLSCSPISGHRSVSWYQQTPGQGLQFLFEYFSETQRNKGNFPGRFSGRQFSNSRSEMNVSTLELGDSALYLCASSLGTSFSYNEQFFGPGTRLTVL.

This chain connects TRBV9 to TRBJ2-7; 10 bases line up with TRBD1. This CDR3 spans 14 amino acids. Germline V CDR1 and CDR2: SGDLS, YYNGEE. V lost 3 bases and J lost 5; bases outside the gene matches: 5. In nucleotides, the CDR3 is TGTGCCAGCAGCGCCGGGACAGGGGCCCACGAGCAGTACTTC. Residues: CASSAGTGAHEQYF.